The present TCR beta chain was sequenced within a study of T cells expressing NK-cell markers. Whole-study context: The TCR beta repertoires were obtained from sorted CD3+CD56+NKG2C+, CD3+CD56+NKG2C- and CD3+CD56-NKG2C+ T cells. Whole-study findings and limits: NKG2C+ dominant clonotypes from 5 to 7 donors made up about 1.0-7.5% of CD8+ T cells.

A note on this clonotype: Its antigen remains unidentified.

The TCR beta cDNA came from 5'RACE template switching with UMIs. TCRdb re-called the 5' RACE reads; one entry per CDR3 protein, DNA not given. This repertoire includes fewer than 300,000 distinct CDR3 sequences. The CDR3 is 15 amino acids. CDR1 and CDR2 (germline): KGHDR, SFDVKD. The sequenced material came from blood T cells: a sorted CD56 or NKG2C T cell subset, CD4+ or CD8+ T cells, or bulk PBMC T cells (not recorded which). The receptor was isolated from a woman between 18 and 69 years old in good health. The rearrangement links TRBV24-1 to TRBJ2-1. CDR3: CATSDTRSSYNEQFF.